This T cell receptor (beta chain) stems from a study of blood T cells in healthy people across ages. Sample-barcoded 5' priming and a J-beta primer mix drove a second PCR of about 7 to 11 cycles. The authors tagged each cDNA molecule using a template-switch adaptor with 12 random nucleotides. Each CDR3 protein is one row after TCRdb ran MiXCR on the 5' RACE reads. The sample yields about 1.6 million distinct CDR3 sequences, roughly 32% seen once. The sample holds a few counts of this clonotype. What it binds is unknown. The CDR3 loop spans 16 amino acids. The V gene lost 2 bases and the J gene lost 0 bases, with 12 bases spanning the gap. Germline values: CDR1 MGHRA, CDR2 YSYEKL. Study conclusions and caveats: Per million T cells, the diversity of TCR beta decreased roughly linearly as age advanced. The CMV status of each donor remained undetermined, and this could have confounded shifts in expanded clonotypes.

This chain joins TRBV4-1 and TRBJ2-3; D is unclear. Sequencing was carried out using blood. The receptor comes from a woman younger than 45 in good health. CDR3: CASSQLGRPSTDTQYF. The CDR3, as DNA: TGCGCCAGCAGCCAACTGGGCAGGCCTAGCACAGATACGCAGTATTTT.